The clone carrying this TCR beta chain was seen many times. Its antigen is undetermined. V lost 5 bases to trimming and J lost 3 bases; unmatched junction nucleotides: 10. This CDR3 is built from 15 residues. Germline V gene sequence: CDR1 DFQATT, CDR2 SNEGSKA (reference sequence). The sample is drawn from a study of T cells in Graves' hyperthyroidism and ophthalmopathy. Researchers barred patients who had uncontrolled infection, other autoimmune disease, pregnancy or lactation. There were TCR beta CDR3 regions amplified from RNA transcripts. The HTBI primer set was used in a first-round RT-PCR of the TCR CDR3. Each CDR3 protein gets one entry after TCRdb re-called the multiplex PCR reads with MiXCR. The data hold 450,000 to 650,000 distinct CDR3 sequences, with roughly 17% observed a single time. Study-level results: In validation, the model predicted ophthalmopathy. These predictions came a median 6.5 months before onset. Also found in blood were most expanded thyroid clonotypes above 0.001.

The material sequenced was blood. The clonotype was recovered from a woman aged 18-29 years with Graves' ophthalmopathy. This rearrangement joins TRBV20-1 to TRBJ2-3; 8 bases match TRBD2. CDR3 sequence: CSAATSGGYTDTQYF. The DNA for the CDR3 is TGCAGTGCTGCTACTAGCGGCGGTTATACAGATACGCAGTATTTT.